This is a list of T cell receptor beta chains from one sample in a study of CD8 T cells in ankylosing spondylitis. Each CDR3 protein gets one entry after TCRdb re-called the 5' RACE reads with MiXCR. This table has tens of thousands of distinct CDR3 sequences, 5.3% appearing once. The sample taken for sequencing was blood, either unsorted or a sorted T cell fraction (not recorded which). The receptor set was obtained from a female donor with ankylosing spondylitis or in good health (not recorded which). Both conserved end residues are part of each CDR3. A D gene is named only where the DNA matches it firmly. Rows give clone size only sometimes, using once, few, many, or a class for an expanded clone.

J: TRBJ2-1; V: TRBV9; D: TRBD1; size: many; DNA: TGTGCCAGCAGCCTCAGACAGGGGGCATGGGATGAGCAGTTCTTC; CDR3: CASSLRQGAWDEQFF
J: TRBJ1-6; V: TRBV9; D: TRBD1; size: many; DNA: TGTGCCAGCAGCCCGGGACAGGGACTAAATTCACCCCTCCACTTT; CDR3: CASSPGQGLNSPLHF
J: TRBJ2-7; V: TRBV9; D: TRBD2; size: .; DNA: TGTGCCAGCAGCGCTCTGGGGGAGGGCGAGCAGTACTTC; CDR3: CASSALGEGEQYF
J: TRBJ2-2; V: TRBV9; D: .; size: many; DNA: TGTGCCAGCAGCGTAGAAGGCAGAAACACCGGGGAGCTGTTTTTT; CDR3: CASSVEGRNTGELFF
J: TRBJ2-1; V: TRBV7-2; D: .; size: many; DNA: TGTGCCAGCAGCCTTGGACTGCCCTCCTACAATGAGCAGTTCTTC; CDR3: CASSLGLPSYNEQFF
J: TRBJ2-1; V: TRBV9; D: .; size: few; DNA: TGTGCCAGCAGCGTTACTGACCCAAAGGGGCACAATGAGCAGTTCTTC; CDR3: CASSVTDPKGHNEQFF
J: TRBJ2-3; V: TRBV9; D: .; size: many; DNA: TGTGCCAGCAGCGTAGCGGTCAGGGGGGCAGATACGCAGTATTTT; CDR3: CASSVAVRGADTQYF
J: TRBJ2-3; V: TRBV9; D: .; size: .; DNA: TGTGCCAGCAGTCGCCAGAGGGGGGGGGCAGATACGCAGTATTTT; CDR3: CASSRQRGGADTQYF
J: TRBJ2-7; V: TRBV9; D: TRBD1; size: medium-sized; DNA: TGTGCCAGCGCCGTCGGACAGGGGTCAAAATCCTACGAGCAGTACTTC; CDR3: CASAVGQGSKSYEQYF
J: TRBJ2-3; V: TRBV9; D: .; size: many; DNA: TGTGCCAGCAGCGCTGGAGAGACGTGGGGTGCGCAGTATTTT; CDR3: CASSAGETWGAQYF
J: TRBJ2-5; V: TRBV9; D: .; size: many; DNA: TGTGCCAGCAGCGTGGGAGATTCGGCACCACAAGAGACCCAGTACTTC; CDR3: CASSVGDSAPQETQYF